Listed below are T cell receptor beta chains from one sample, sequenced in a study of shared clonotypes between healthy human individuals. Clones were sequenced by immunoSEQ multiplex PCR, and TCRdb holds only the in-frame ones, with some missing. The data contain about 2 million clones, 85% to 95% of them seen just once; the ten biggest clones take up under 1.5%. The sequencing sample was made of naive CD8+ T cells sorted from blood. The receptors shown here come from a man aged 18 to 35 in good health. Both conserved end residues are trimmed from each CDR3.

11,TRBV13,ASRDSSGNTIY
10,TRBV25-1,ASSGETTEAF
10,TRBV27,ASSPGTREQY
12,TRBV5-1,ASSPRQGGPWAF
13,TRBV30,AWCKAGTNYNEQF
15,TRBV28,ASSRPLGWQENTEAF
13,TRBV9,ASSVETSSYNEQF
10,TRBV5-4,ASSRAQETQY
11,TRBV9,ASSYTPGDEQY
12,TRBV6-1,ASSETGFNSPLH
11,TRBV19,ASSTDLEETQY
12,TRBV2,ASSDQGAFYEQY
12,TRBV6-6,ASSYSKYSGELF
10,TRBV29-1,SVGATGTEAF
13,TRBV7-2,ASSFGGTGGNEQF